These 14 T cell receptor beta chains came from one sample sequenced in a study of cytomegalovirus exposure and HLA in healthy donors (TCRdb year 2017). Libraries were prepared through the immunoSEQ multiplex PCR assay. For the multiplex PCR, a mixture combining 60 forward primers for TCR Vbeta segments and 13 reverse primers for TCR Jbeta segments was used. In TCRdb, the immuneACCESS table is reduced to in-frame sequences with V and J assigned. These tables do not hold every clone; where another copy was compared, an unresolved V gene accounts for under half, and the others remain unexplained. This sample is represented by 90,000 to 110,000 clones; 75% to 85% of them were singletons. The top ten hold over 2% of the sample. Sequencing was done on a sample of PBMCs. Receptors were obtained from a man under 40 in good health and CMV-seronegative.

This rearrangement joins TRBV11-3 to TRBJ2-2; maybe TRBD2 (5 bases). The CDR3 has 14 residues. V was clipped by 7 bases and J by 0 bases, with 9 bases between them. Looked up from germline, CDR1 is SGHNT and CDR2 is YENEEA. The CDR3 sequence is CASKEGANTGELFF. The CDR3 nucleotides are TGTGCCAGCAAAGAGGGCGCGAACACCGGGGAGCTGTTTTTT.

This chain links TRBV4-1 with TRBJ2-1; TRBD1 agrees at 7 bases. Germline V gene lookup returns CDR1 MGHRA and CDR2 YSYEKL. The CDR3 covers 15 residues. The trim removed 3 bases at V and 0 bases at J, leaving 2 bases unmatched. CDR3: CASSQGQSSYNEQFF. The CDR3 DNA follows: TGCGCCAGCAGCCAGGGACAGAGCTCCTACAATGAGCAGTTCTTC.

This chain links TRBV5-1 with TRBJ1-1; no reliable D call. The CDR3 runs 15 residues. Germline CDR1 SGHRS, CDR2 YFSETQ. V shed 0 bases and J shed 0 bases, with 9 bases lying between them. CDR3 bases: TGCGCCAGCAGCTTGGAGGAGCTGGTGAACACTGAAGCTTTCTTT. Translated, it gives CASSLEELVNTEAFF.

The sample holds a few counts of this clone. This chain joins TRBV4-1 and TRBJ2-7; D may be TRBD2 (5 bases). Germline V gene data show CDR1 as MGHRA and CDR2 as YSYEKL. The CDR3 extends over 15 amino acids. The V end was cut by 1 base, the J end by 3 bases, with 13 bases between. In DNA form, the CDR3 reads TGCGCCAGCAGCCAAGGGCTAGCAGCTTACTACGAGCAGTACTTC. Amino acid sequence: CASSQGLAAYYEQYF.

Details on this clone: Other nucleotide sequences from this sample produce the same CDR3. V gene TRBV19 combines with J gene TRBJ2-7, with 11 bases aligning to TRBD2. The germline gives CDR1 LNHDA, CDR2 SQIVND (reference sequence). CDR3 length: 15 amino acids. V was clipped by 3 bases and J by 3 bases; unmatched bases: 4. As DNA, the CDR3 is TGTGCCAGTAGTATTCTAGCGGGGGGTAGCTACGAGCAGTACTTC. The encoded protein is CASSILAGGSYEQYF.

This clone showed up just once. The chain combines TRBV6-1 with TRBJ2-1, with TRBD2 matching over 9 bases. Germline lookup yields CDR1 MNHNS and CDR2 SASEGT. V was clipped by 6 bases and J by 6 bases; unmatched bases: 3. The CDR3 is 13 amino acids. The CDR3 DNA reads as TGTGCCAGCAGAGCTAGCGGGGCCAATGAGCAGTTCTTC. This encodes CASRASGANEQFF.

The gene calls are TRBV13 and TRBJ1-2; 10 nucleotides align to TRBD1. In germline, CDR1 is PRHDT, CDR2 FYEKMQ (reference sequence). The junction had 5 bases not matched to a gene; V was cut back by 4 bases and J by 6 bases. The CDR3 contains 14 residues. CDR3: CASSYRDRGDGYTF. CDR3 in DNA: TGTGCCAGCAGCTACCGGGACAGGGGAGATGGCTACACCTTC.

The V and J genes are TRBV4-3 and TRBJ2-1; 15 bases agree with TRBD2. Trimming took 5 bases from V and 7 from J; bases not matched to a gene: 6. CDR1 is LGHNA and CDR2 is YSLEER in the germline V gene. The CDR3 has 16 amino acids. CDR3 DNA sequence: TGCGCCAGCAGCGCTACGGGGACTAGCGGGGGGAATGAGCAGTTCTTC. This translates into CASSATGTSGGNEQFF.

This chain joins TRBV11-1 and TRBJ2-7, with 9 bases lining up with TRBD1. V dropped 5 bases and J dropped 2; count of bases not matched to a gene: 10. Germline CDR1 is SGHAT and CDR2 is FQDESV (reference sequence). The CDR3 covers 16 residues. CDR3 DNA sequence: TGTGCCAGCAGCCACGGCCCTGGACAGGGGACCTACGAGCAGTACTTC. Amino acid sequence: CASSHGPGQGTYEQYF.

The chain employs TRBV28 and TRBJ2-7; TRBD2 agrees at 7 bases. Germline CDR1 and CDR2: MDHEN and SYDVKM. The CDR3 extends over 13 amino acids. Trimming removed 6 bases from V and 6 bases from J; junction bases left unmatched: 8. The CDR3 region has the DNA TGTGCCAGCAGACGGGACGGCGGGGGCGAGCAGTACTTC. This translates into CASRRDGGGEQYF.

For the CDR3, the DNA is TGCGCCAGCAGCGGATGGGACAGTGAAAAACTGTTTTTT. Protein: CASSGWDSEKLFF. This chain uses TRBV4-1 with TRBJ1-4, with TRBD1 matching over 7 bases. Trimming took 5 bases from V and 7 from J; bases not matched to a gene: 4. This CDR3 is built from 13 residues. Germline values: CDR1 MGHRA, CDR2 YSYEKL.

The chain carries TRBV10-3 and TRBJ1-2, with TRBD1 identical over 7 bases. J was trimmed by 2 bases and V by 3 bases; bases with no gene match: 9. CDR3 size: 16 residues. Germline V gives CDR1 ENHRY, CDR2 SYGVKD. CDR3 in DNA: TGTGCCATCAGTGATGACCGCGGGACAGCGAACTATGGCTACACCTTC. Translated, it gives CAISDDRGTANYGYTF.

The V gene is TRBV29-1, the J gene TRBJ1-1; a weak D match, TRBD1 (5 bases). The CDR3 extends over 12 amino acids. Germline assignment: CDR1 SQVTM and CDR2 ANQGSEA. Trimming shortened V by 5 bases and J by 5 bases, and 12 bases separated the two germline ends. CDR3 amino acids: CSVQQVETEAFF. CDR3 DNA: TGCAGCGTTCAACAGGTGGAGACTGAAGCTTTCTTT. The whole variable domain, remainder taken from reference TRBV29-1 and TRBJ1-1, is SAVISQKPSRDICQRGTSLTIQCQVDSQVTMMFWYRQQPGQSLTLIATANQGSEATYESGFVIDKFPISRPNLTFSTLTVSNMSPEDSSIYLCSVQQVETEAFFGQGTRLTVV.

The chain has TRBV27 and TRBJ2-3, with D tentatively TRBD1 (5 bases). Germline CDR1 reads MNHEY; CDR2 reads SMNVEV (reference sequence). V shed 1 base and J shed 2 bases, with 7 bases lying between them. The CDR3 sequence is 14 residues long. The CDR3 coding sequence is TGTGCCAGCAGTTTATTGACAGTCACAGATACGCAGTATTTT. Its translation is CASSLLTVTDTQYF.